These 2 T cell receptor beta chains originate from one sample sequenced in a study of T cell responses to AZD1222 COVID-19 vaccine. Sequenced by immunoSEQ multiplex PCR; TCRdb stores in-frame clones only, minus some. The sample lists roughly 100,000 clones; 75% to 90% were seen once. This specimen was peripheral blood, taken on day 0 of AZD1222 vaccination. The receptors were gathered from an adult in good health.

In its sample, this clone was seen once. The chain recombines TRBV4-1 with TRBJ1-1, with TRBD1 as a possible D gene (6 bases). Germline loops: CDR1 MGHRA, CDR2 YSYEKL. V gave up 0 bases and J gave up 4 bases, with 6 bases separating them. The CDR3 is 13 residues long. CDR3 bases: TGCGCCAGCAGCCAAGAAGGGGGCACTGAAGCTTTCTTT. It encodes CASSQEGGTEAFF.

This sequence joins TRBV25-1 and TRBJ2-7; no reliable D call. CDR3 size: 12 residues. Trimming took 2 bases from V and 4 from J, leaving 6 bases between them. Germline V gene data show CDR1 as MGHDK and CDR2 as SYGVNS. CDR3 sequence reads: CASSEIQYEQYF. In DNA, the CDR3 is TGTGCCAGCAGTGAAATACAGTACGAGCAGTACTTC.